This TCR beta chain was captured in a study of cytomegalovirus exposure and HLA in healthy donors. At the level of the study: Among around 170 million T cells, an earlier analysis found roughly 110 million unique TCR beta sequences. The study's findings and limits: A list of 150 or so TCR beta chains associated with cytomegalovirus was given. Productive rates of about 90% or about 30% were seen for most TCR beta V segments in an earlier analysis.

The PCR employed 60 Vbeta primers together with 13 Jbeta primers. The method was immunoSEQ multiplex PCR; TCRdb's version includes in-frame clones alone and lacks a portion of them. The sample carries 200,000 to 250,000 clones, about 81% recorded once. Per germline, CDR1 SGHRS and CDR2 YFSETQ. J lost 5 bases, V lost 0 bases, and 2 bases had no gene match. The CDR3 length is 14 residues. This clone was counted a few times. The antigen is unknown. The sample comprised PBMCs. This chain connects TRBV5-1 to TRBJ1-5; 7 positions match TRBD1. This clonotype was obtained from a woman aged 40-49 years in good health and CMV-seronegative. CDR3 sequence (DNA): TGCGCCAGCAGCTTGGGACAGGGCGATCAGCCCCAGCATTTT. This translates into CASSLGQGDQPQHF.